A single T cell receptor (beta chain) is shown here with its context. Its antigen is currently unknown. V gave up 0 bases and J gave up 9 bases, with 19 bases separating them. The CDR3 spans 16 residues. CDR1 and CDR2 from the germline V gene are LNHNV and YYDKDF (reference sequence). The table came from immunoSEQ multiplex PCR; TCRdb's copy has only in-frame clones and leaves some out. The sample has more than 40,000 clones, around 80% seen once. The time point was: week 5, during vaccination. Every single dose of the vaccine, 300 ug of mutant IDH1 20-mer peptide, came with topical imiquimod. The data derive from a study of a mutant IDH1 vaccine in newly diagnosed glioma. Turning to the study itself: Patients got their first vaccination 4-6 weeks after radiotherapy alone, or with temozolomide cycles.

Sample: PBMCs, taken from a glioma patient whose treatment included an IDH1 peptide vaccine. The sequence was collected from a woman between 40 and 50 years old with glioma. The chain links TRBV15 to TRBJ2-3; D gene ambiguous. CDR3 loop: CATSRDLGSTPVTQYF. Written as DNA, the CDR3 is TGTGCCACCAGCAGAGATCTCGGTTCTACACCCGTCACGCAGTATTTT. The entire variable domain, with the rest obtained from reference TRBV15 and TRBJ2-3, is as follows: DAMVIQNPRYQVTQFGKPVTLSCSQTLNHNVMYWYQQKSSQAPKLLFHYYDKDFNNEADTPDNFQSRRPNTSFCFLDIRSPGLGDTAMYLCATSRDLGSTPVTQYFGPGTRLTVL.